Below, 9 T cell receptor beta chains from the same sample are listed, as sequenced in a study of T-cell memory formation after mild COVID-19 (dated by TCRdb to the early 2020s). The library was obtained by 5' RACE. For sequencing, an Illumina NovaSeq 6000 was employed. TCRdb cleaned the public reads at Q25 with fastp, built clones with MiXCR and kept in-frame beta chains. Every CDR3 protein is listed once, alongside the most common genes and DNA of its rows. The sample profile shows roughly 340,000 distinct CDR3 sequences; around 15% of them were found once. 20% to 25% of the sample is in the top ten clones. Sequenced material: PBMCs or a T cell subset sorted from them (not recorded which). All receptors come from a man between 18 and 35 years old who had mild COVID-19 (a few samples of this study predate the infection). The sample titles of this study are shuffled in the database, so cell type and time point are left out; the donor was told from shared clones.

This clonotype was counted only a few times. This rearrangement joins TRBV6-5 to TRBJ1-6; no clear D. Germline CDR1 MNHEY, CDR2 SVGAGI. CDR3 size: 17 residues. Trimming stripped 0 bases from V and 0 bases from J, with 9 bases between. The CDR3, as DNA: TGTGCCAGCAGTTACTCGGATAAAAGCTCCTATAATTCACCCCTCCACTTT. Its translation: CASSYSDKSSYNSPLHF.

This chain joins TRBV5-1 and TRBJ1-1; TRBD1 aligns across 9 bases. With V trimmed by 7 bases and J by 6 bases, 4 bases remained unmatched. The CDR3 has 12 amino acids. In germline, CDR1 is SGHRS, CDR2 YFSETQ. DNA of the CDR3: TGCGCCAGCCCCAGGACAGGGGCTGAAGCTTTCTTT. It encodes CASPRTGAEAFF.

This clonotype was observed at least ten times. The CDR3 nucleotides are TGTGCCAGCAGCTCCCCCGGGACAGGGACTCAGCCCCAGCATTTT. Translated, it gives CASSSPGTGTQPQHF. The chain has TRBV7-8 and TRBJ1-5, with 9 bases fitting TRBD1. Germline CDR1 is SGHVS and CDR2 is FQNEAQ. Trimming took 4 bases from V and 6 from J; bases not matched to a gene: 7. The CDR3 is made up of 15 amino acids.

This clonotype was counted between two and nine times. The chain has TRBV4-1 and TRBJ1-6, with TRBD1 as a possible D gene (5 bases). Germline V gene sequence: CDR1 MGHRA, CDR2 YSYEKL. The CDR3 totals 16 residues. V was trimmed by 4 bases and J by 9 bases, leaving 19 bases between them. The CDR3 region has the DNA TGCGCCAGCAGCCTAATCGGGGGGAGGGGACGTTCACCCCTCCACTTT. Its protein product is CASSLIGGRGRSPLHF.

The sample holds a few counts of this clonotype. V and J are TRBV6-6 and TRBJ2-2; D is uncertain. This CDR3 region has 11 residues. V was pared by 6 bases and J by 6 bases, with 5 bases between. CDR1 is MNHNY and CDR2 is SVGAGI in the germline V gene (reference sequence). CDR3 bases: TGTGCCAGCAGCCGACCCGGGGAGCTGTTTTTT. It specifies CASSRPGELFF.

This clonotype has only a few counts. The chain links TRBV5-1 to TRBJ2-2; D may be TRBD1 (6 bases). This CDR3 comprises 15 residues. Trimming took off 1 base at V and 3 bases at J, with 10 bases between the two ends. The germline CDR1 and CDR2 sequences are SGHRS and YFSETQ. The CDR3 loop is CASSLPAGDTGELFF. The CDR3 DNA is TGCGCCAGCAGCTTGCCGGCAGGGGACACCGGGGAGCTGTTTTTT.

This chain joins TRBV6-2 or TRBV6-3 and TRBJ1-1; D is uncertain. Per germline, CDR1 MNHEY and CDR2 SVGEGT. This CDR3 has 13 amino acids. V shed 10 bases and J shed 4 bases, with 16 bases lying between them. CDR3: CATLPGETTEAFF. The DNA of the CDR3 is TGTGCCACTCTACCTGGGGAGACCACTGAAGCTTTCTTT.

The chain employs TRBV12-3 or TRBV12-4 and TRBJ2-7; 10 nucleotides line up with TRBD1. V shed 4 bases, J shed 4 bases, and the junction held 7 bases outside the gene matches. This CDR3 has 15 residues. The CDR3 sequence is CASSWTGGLGYEQYF. Here the CDR3 DNA reads TGTGCCAGCAGTTGGACAGGGGGACTCGGGTACGAGCAGTACTTC.

This clonotype has ten or more counts. CDR3 nucleotide sequence: TGTGCCAGCAGCTTCGGGGGGGCGGATACGCAGTATTTT. Its translation: CASSFGGADTQYF. The chain employs TRBV7-3 and TRBJ2-3; 8 bases map to TRBD2. CDR3 size: 13 residues. Germline lookup yields CDR1 SGHTA and CDR2 FQGTGA. The junction had 2 bases not matched to a gene; V was cut back by 3 bases and J by 6 bases.